One T cell receptor beta chain is described in this entry. Its antigen is not known. The entry originates in a study of blood T cells in healthy people across ages. CDR1 is MNHNY, CDR2 SVGAGI, per germline (reference sequence). The CDR3 has 15 amino acids. V was clipped by 0 bases and J by 4 bases, with 13 bases between them. Notes on the study in general: Diversity of TCR beta per million T cells declined in a roughly linear way with age.

PCR was performed a second time for about 6 to 12 cycles using a sample-barcoded 5' primer and a J-beta primer mix. TCRdb reprocessed the 5' RACE reads with MiXCR, giving one entry per CDR3 protein. The repertoire includes around 650,000 distinct CDR3 sequences, 40% to 45% of them detected once, and roughly 30% sits in the top ten. What was sequenced was blood. The receptor was derived from an elderly man in good health. This rearrangement joins TRBV6-6 to TRBJ2-7; D unclear. This CDR3 is CASSYSMAQEYEQYF. In DNA, the CDR3 is TGTGCCAGCAGTTACTCGATGGCCCAAGAGTACGAGCAGTACTTC.